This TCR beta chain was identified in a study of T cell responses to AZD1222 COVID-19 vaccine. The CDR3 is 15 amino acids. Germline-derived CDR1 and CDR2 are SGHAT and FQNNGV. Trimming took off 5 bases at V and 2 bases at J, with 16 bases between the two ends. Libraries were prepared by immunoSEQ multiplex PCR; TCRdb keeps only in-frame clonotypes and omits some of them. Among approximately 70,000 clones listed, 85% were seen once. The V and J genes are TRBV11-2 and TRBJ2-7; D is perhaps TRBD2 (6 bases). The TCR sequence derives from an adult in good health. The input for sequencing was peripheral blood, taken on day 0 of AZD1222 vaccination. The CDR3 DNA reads TGTGCCAGCAGCAAGTTTAGCGGACCAACCTACGAGCAGTACTTC. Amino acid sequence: CASSKFSGPTYEQYF.